The clone carrying this TCR beta chain was seen many times. This CDR3 has 12 amino acids. The V end lost 1 base, the J end lost 4 bases, and 7 bases lay between the germline ends. Germline CDR1 reads SQVTM; CDR2 reads ANQGSEA. This sample is part of a study of response to subunit inactivated influenza vaccine. TCRdb re-derived calls from the RT-PCR reads in MiXCR, one entry per CDR3 protein. The sample records roughly 620,000 distinct CDR3 sequences, about 11% being singletons. The data also belong to a second study, concerning T cells expressing NK-cell markers. From that paper: The TCR beta cDNA came from 5'RACE template switching with UMIs. The share of CD8+ T cells held by dominant NKG2C+ clonotypes was about 1.0-8% in roughly 6 donors.

The genes are TRBV29-1 and TRBJ1-2, with D uncertain. This sequence was found in a man in his forties or fifties who received an inactivated influenza vaccine. The source was PBMCs from blood, collected on the day of vaccination. The CDR3 is CSVEGGVYGYTF. The CDR3 nucleotides read TGCAGCGTTGAAGGCGGAGTCTATGGCTACACCTTC. The full variable domain, its missing parts supplied by reference TRBV29-1 and TRBJ1-2, is SAVISQKPSRDICQRGTSLTIQCQVDSQVTMMFWYRQQPGQSLTLIATANQGSEATYESGFVIDKFPISRPNLTFSTLTVSNMSPEDSSIYLCSVEGGVYGYTFGSGTRLTVV.